The clone carrying this T cell receptor (beta chain) was observed a few times. TCRdb recomputed calls from the RT-PCR reads with MiXCR, one row per CDR3 protein. The table has about 680,000 distinct CDR3 sequences, 14% seen once. This CDR3 region has 16 residues. V gave up 3 bases and J gave up 5 bases; unmatched junction bases: 5. Germline V gene sequence: CDR1 ENHRY, CDR2 SYGVKD. The V call is TRBV10-3, the J call TRBJ2-2; 11 bases line up with TRBD1. Sequencing was done on a sample of memory CD4+ T cells from blood. This TCR was sampled from a female donor in good health, serving as a healthy control. In DNA, the CDR3 is TGTGCCATCAGTGAATCCGGGACAGGGGGTACCGGGGAGCTGTTTTTT. Translating gives CAISESGTGGTGELFF.